This TCR beta chain was profiled in a study of blood T cells in healthy people across ages (dated by TCRdb to the mid-2010s). Regarding the complete study: In model experiments, template switching captured roughly one uniquely barcoded TCR beta cDNA molecule for every two T cells. To avoid experimental bias, donors of different ages were distributed randomly across sequencing lanes. The donors were divided into four age groups: young (average around 15 years), middle-aged (roughly 40), aged (62) and long-lived (82). Age-related changes in TCR beta repertoire diversity were measured in the study by deep sequencing normalized with unique cDNA molecular identifiers. Using the same blood draw, the study looked at two additional independent replicas of 1 million unique cDNA reads for two donors, one aged 18 to 30 and the other aged 80 or older. General study outcomes and caveats: Estimates of total diversity based on one million sequenced T cells were considered lower bounds and underestimates. Donor CMV infection status was unknown, potentially confounding age-related changes in expanded clonotypes. Observed TCR beta diversity per million T cells fell roughly linearly with age, and a significant reduction was already apparent by age about 36. The long-lived group showed more naive CD4+ T cells, fewer expanded clones and increased TCR diversity than the aged group, suggesting age selection. Since profiling was done on bulk unsorted PBMCs, naive and antigen-experienced compartments could not be conclusively compared. A strong correlation was found between observed TCR beta diversity and the percentage of naive T cells measured by flow cytometry.

Library prep was done by 5' RACE. Sequencing took place on an Illumina HiSeq 2500. The second PCR ran for roughly 7 to 11 cycles and used a J-beta primer mix along with a sample-barcoded 5' primer. Each TCR beta cDNA molecule received a unique molecular identifier from a template-switch 5' adaptor carrying 12 random nucleotides. At least 2.5 million CDR3-containing paired-end reads were obtained from each sample. First-strand cDNA synthesis was performed from all RNA using the Mint cDNA synthesis kit, with priming by a TRBC-specific oligonucleotide. All cDNA was treated with uracil-DNA glycosylase and then went through a first 18-cycle PCR with the universal primers M1SS and BC2_uni_R. In the original analysis: For normalization, 1 million high-quality reads, each with a distinct molecular identifier, were randomly selected from each sample. Reads sharing molecular identifiers were discarded rather than binned into consensus sequences. MiTCR, set to a Q25 quality threshold and the strictest error-elimination algorithm, was used for CDR3 identification, clonotype clustering and error correction. A nonparametric unseen species model using Euler transformation provided a lower-bound estimate of total TCR beta diversity. TCRdb took the public reads, trimmed them with fastp at Q25, ran MiXCR for clone calling and kept in-frame beta chains. Entries that share a CDR3 protein sequence are merged under the most common genes and DNA. What appears here as the V and J calls and clone size reflects TCRdb's work, not the paper's. The sample table contains roughly 2 million distinct CDR3 sequences; only one count was recorded for around half of them. The ten biggest clones cover roughly 2.1% of the sample.

The CDR3 contains 16 residues, cysteine and phenylalanine counted. The sequence is cut down to CDR3 DNA, 48 bases in frame from base 1. Via the germline V gene, CDR1 is MDHEN and CDR2 SYDVKM. V lost 4 bases and J lost 7 bases, and the count of bases not matched to a germline gene is 10. The donors were roughly 38 Caucasian individuals from Russia, aged roughly 6 to 100 years, who were systemically healthy. Around 10 milliliters of peripheral blood were collected from each donor into EDTA-treated Vacutainer tubes. PBMCs were isolated by Ficoll-Paque density-gradient centrifugation, with at least 6 million obtained per sample. Trizol reagent was used to extract total RNA from PBMCs, with at least 6 micrograms per sample. Naive CD45RAhigh/CD27high T cell percentages were measured by flow cytometry on a PBMC aliquot from every donor. Comment on this clonotype: Its antigen is still unknown. Nothing much larger sits one base from this clone, and base qualities are not available.

The sequence links TRBV28 to TRBJ1-2; TRBD1 aligns with 12 central bases. The sequenced sample consisted of blood. The clonotype originates from a woman aged 40 to 49 in good health. DNA sequence: TGTGCCAGCAGTTCCCCCCGGGACAGGGGGCTCGCTGGCTACACCTTC. Translated, this gives CASSSPRDRGLAGYTF.